Listed here are 25 T cell receptor beta chains from one sample, sequenced in a study of shared clonotypes between healthy human individuals. This table comes from immunoSEQ multiplex PCR, and its TCRdb copy is limited to in-frame clones, with some not included. The table lists around 2.5 million clones, more than 85% of them singletons. Material: naive CD4+ T cells from PBMCs. The subset is: CD45RA+ positively selected. These receptors came from a man between 18 and 29 years old in good health. Some clones in this sample may be carry-over from other donors' samples.

The rearrangement joins TRBV5-6 to TRBJ2-3; 7 positions match TRBD2. The J segment lost 1 base and the V segment lost 7 bases, leaving 3 bases of the junction unmatched. Germline CDR1 reads SGHDT; CDR2 reads YYEEEE. The CDR3 covers 13 residues. For the CDR3, the DNA is TGTGCCAGCGGGACTACACGCACAGATACGCAGTATTTT. Translation gives CASGTTRTDTQYF.

This chain links TRBV25-1 with TRBJ2-1; 8 nucleotides align to TRBD1. This CDR3 has 14 residues. V was pared by 8 bases and J by 2 bases, with 5 bases of the junction left unmatched. In germline, CDR1 is MGHDK, CDR2 SYGVNS. The CDR3 region is CASQSQGAYNEQFF. The CDR3 nucleotides read TGTGCCAGCCAATCACAGGGGGCCTACAATGAGCAGTTCTTC.

This clone occurred once. The chain uses TRBV6-5 and TRBJ2-2; 7 positions match TRBD1. CDR3 size: 14 residues. The V and J ends lost 5 bases and 4 bases, in that order; junction bases with no gene match: 4. Germline V gene data show CDR1 as MNHEY and CDR2 as SVGAGI. The DNA of the CDR3 is TGTGCCAGCAGTAGGGACAGCCTCACCGGGGAGCTGTTTTTT. This translates into CASSRDSLTGELFF.

The chain combines TRBV29-1 with TRBJ2-1; 14 bases map to TRBD2. The CDR3 covers 14 residues. CDR1 is SQVTM and CDR2 is ANQGSEA in the germline V gene. Germline trimming cut 7 bases from V and 10 bases from J; bases unmatched to any gene: 9. CDR3 sequence reads: CSALGLAGVREQFF. The CDR3 DNA reads TGCAGCGCCTTGGGACTAGCGGGAGTAAGGGAGCAGTTCTTC.

V usage is TRBV28 and J usage is TRBJ1-1; 9 positions match TRBD1. The V gene end was trimmed by 6 bases and the J gene end by 3 bases; junction bases not matched to a gene: 14. Per germline, CDR1 MDHEN and CDR2 SYDVKM. The CDR3 totals 17 residues. The CDR3 DNA reads TGTGCCAGCAGCTACTGGGACAGGGCCGTTGAGGACACTGAAGCTTTCTTT. This encodes CASSYWDRAVEDTEAFF.

The rearrangement joins TRBV4-3 to TRBJ2-3, with 10 bases identical to TRBD2. The ends lost 1 base at V and 4 bases at J; junction bases unmatched: 5. The germline CDR1 and CDR2 sequences are LGHNA and YSLEER. The CDR3 is 16 residues long. Written as DNA, the CDR3 is TGCGCCAGCAGCCAAGTTTTAGCGGGAGGATCAGATACGCAGTATTTT. Its protein product is CASSQVLAGGSDTQYF.

The chain employs TRBV19 and TRBJ1-1; possible D gene TRBD1, 5 bases. This CDR3 region has 15 residues. The ends were cut back, 9 bases at V and 10 bases at J, with 27 bases in the middle. Looked up from germline, CDR1 is LNHDA and CDR2 is SQIVND (reference sequence). The CDR3 loop is CASGTTGVNSAGAFF. As DNA, the CDR3 is TGTGCCAGCGGGACTACAGGCGTCAATTCGGCGGGAGCTTTCTTT.

J is TRBJ2-7 and V is TRBV4-3; perhaps TRBD2 as D (6 bases). Looked up from germline, CDR1 is LGHNA and CDR2 is YSLEER. V gave up 1 base and J gave up 7 bases, with 14 bases separating them. This CDR3 spans 14 amino acids. This CDR3 reads CASSQGNRRGEQYF. DNA for the CDR3: TGCGCCAGCAGCCAAGGGAACCGGCGGGGAGAGCAGTACTTC.

This chain links TRBV5-6 with TRBJ2-5; TRBD2 matches at 7 bases. The germline gives CDR1 SGHDT, CDR2 YYEEEE. The CDR3 totals 16 residues. The V gene end was trimmed by 1 base and the J gene end by 1 base; junction bases not matched to a gene: 7. DNA of the CDR3: TGTGCCAGCAGCTTGTTGCTAGCGGTAACCCAAGAGACCCAGTACTTC. Translation gives CASSLLLAVTQETQYF.

CDR3 loop: CASSAGTGMYEQYF. The CDR3 region has the DNA TGTGCCAGCAGCGCCGGGACAGGGATGTACGAGCAGTACTTC. The gene calls are TRBV9 and TRBJ2-7; 9 nucleotides match TRBD1. Unmatched junction bases numbered 5, after V lost 3 bases and J lost 4 bases. Germline values: CDR1 SGDLS, CDR2 YYNGEE. CDR3 size: 14 residues. The complete variable domain, with remaining parts taken from reference TRBV9 and TRBJ2-7, reads DSGVTQTPKHLITATGQRVTLRCSPRSGDLSVYWYQQSLDQGLQFLIQYYNGEERAKGNILERFSAQQFPDLHSELNLSSLELGDSALYFCASSAGTGMYEQYFGPGTRLTVT.

This clone was counted a single time. V is TRBV7-2 and J is TRBJ2-5; D possibly matches TRBD1 or TRBD2 (6 bases each). The V and J ends lost 3 bases and 5 bases respectively, with 13 bases between them. The CDR3 consists of 14 residues. In germline, CDR1 is SGHTA, CDR2 FQGNSA. The CDR3 sequence is CASSFRRGQETQYF. DNA of the CDR3: TGTGCCAGCAGCTTCCGACGGGGGCAGGAGACCCAGTACTTC.

This chain uses TRBV19 with TRBJ2-1; the match to TRBD2 covers 10 bases. The trim removed 6 bases at V and 7 bases at J, leaving 12 bases unmatched. Germline lookup yields CDR1 LNHDA and CDR2 SQIVND (reference sequence). The CDR3 consists of 16 residues. CDR3 DNA: TGTGCCAGTAGCGCCGTACCGGGACTAGCGAAAAATGAGCAGTTCTTC. It encodes CASSAVPGLAKNEQFF.

Notes on this clone: This sample includes further DNA sequences coding for the same CDR3. V usage is TRBV28 and J usage is TRBJ2-1; 7 nucleotides agree with TRBD2. This CDR3 contains 12 residues. The V gene end was trimmed by 7 bases and the J gene end by 4 bases; junction bases not matched to a gene: 1. Germline CDR1 and CDR2: MDHEN and SYDVKM. CDR3 amino acids: CASTRGYNEQFF. The CDR3 nucleotides read TGTGCCAGCACGCGGGGGTACAATGAGCAGTTCTTC. Filled out from reference TRBV28 and TRBJ2-1, the complete variable domain reads DVKVTQSSRYLVKRTGEKVFLECVQDMDHENMFWYRQDPGLGLRLIYFSYDVKMKEKGDIPEGYSVSREKKERFSLILESASTNQTSMYLCASTRGYNEQFFGPGTRLTVL.

The rearrangement joins TRBV20-1 to TRBJ2-1; D may match TRBD1 or TRBD2 (5 bases each). V lost 6 bases and J 12 bases, leaving 12 bases between the germline ends. Germline V gives CDR1 DFQATT, CDR2 SNEGSKA (reference sequence). This CDR3 is 10 amino acids long. DNA for the CDR3: TGCAGTGCAGGGGAGAGAGGGCAGTTCTTC. Amino acids: CSAGERGQFF.

The chain joins TRBV5-1 to TRBJ1-4, with D tentatively TRBD1 (5 bases). The CDR3 length is 18 residues. With 4 bases removed from V and 0 bases from J, the gap between germline ends came to 19 bases. The germline V gene has CDR1 SGHRS and CDR2 YFSETQ. In nucleotides, the CDR3 is TGCGCCAGCAGCAGGGGAGGTTTTTCGGGTGCAACTAATGAAAAACTGTTTTTT. This translates into CASSRGGFSGATNEKLFF.

The rearrangement joins TRBV18 to TRBJ2-7, with 10 bases that match TRBD1. The CDR3 spans 15 residues. J gave up 6 bases and V 3 bases, and 8 bases lay outside the gene matches. Per the germline V gene, CDR1 is KGHSH and CDR2 is LQKENI. The CDR3 nucleotides are TGTGCCAGCTCACCTGGACAGGGGGTACTAGTCGAGCAGTACTTC. Its protein is CASSPGQGVLVEQYF.

This sequence joins TRBV28 and TRBJ1-6; D is unresolved. Between the trimmed V and J ends, which lost 8 bases and 7 bases, there was a span of 9 bases. Germline CDR1 reads MDHEN; CDR2 reads SYDVKM. This CDR3 region has 12 residues. CDR3 sequence: CASRLGNSPLHF. Here the CDR3 DNA reads TGTGCCAGCCGACTGGGGAATTCACCCCTCCACTTT.

This clone showed up just once. This chain joins TRBV6-1 and TRBJ1-1; possible D gene TRBD1, 5 bases. This CDR3 has 17 residues. Trimming took 2 bases from V and 1 from J, leaving 17 bases between them. Germline V gene data show CDR1 as MNHNS and CDR2 as SASEGT. The CDR3 nucleotides are TGTGCCAGCAGTGAACGAGGGGATTCTCGTCGGAACACTGAAGCTTTCTTT. This sequence encodes CASSERGDSRRNTEAFF.

This chain links TRBV7-9 with TRBJ2-3, with 7 nucleotides matching TRBD2. The CDR3 contains 14 residues. Germline-derived CDR1 and CDR2 are SEHNR and FQNEAQ (reference sequence). V was clipped by 1 base and J by 8 bases; unmatched bases: 6. The CDR3 nucleotides are TGTGCCAGCAGCTTAGTGCGGGAGATGGTTACGCAGTATTTT. This encodes CASSLVREMVTQYF.

V is TRBV5-6 and J is TRBJ2-5, with D possibly matching TRBD1 (5 bases). Germline CDR1 is SGHDT and CDR2 is YYEEEE. Between the trimmed V and J ends, which lost 2 bases and 7 bases, there was a span of 18 bases. CDR3 size: 15 residues. The CDR3 loop reads CASSLGDSRVGTQYF. CDR3 nucleotide sequence: TGTGCCAGCAGCTTAGGAGACAGCCGTGTTGGGACCCAGTACTTC.

The CDR3 DNA sequence: TGTGCCAGCAGCTTAGCGCGTTCGTGGGTAAAACTGTTTTTT. Translated: CASSLARSWVKLFF. The chain joins TRBV7-8 to TRBJ1-4; D gene unclear. There are 14 residues in the CDR3. Trimming cost V 0 bases and J 10 bases, with 12 bases left between them. Per the germline V gene, CDR1 is SGHVS and CDR2 is FQNEAQ.

This clone was recorded only once. The chain joins TRBV5-1 to TRBJ2-7; D tentatively reads TRBD1 or TRBD2 (5 bases each). CDR1 and CDR2 from the germline V gene are SGHRS and YFSETQ. The CDR3 runs to 13 residues. Trimming shortened V by 4 bases and J by 2 bases, and 10 bases separated the two germline ends. The CDR3 nucleotides read TGCGCCAGCAGCGACCAGGGAGCCTACGAGCAGTACTTC. Translating it yields CASSDQGAYEQYF. The variable domain in full, with the rest retrieved from reference TRBV5-1 and TRBJ2-7, is KAGVTQTPRYLIKTRGQQVTLSCSPISGHRSVSWYQQTPGQGLQFLFEYFSETQRNKGNFPGRFSGRQFSNSRSEMNVSTLELGDSALYLCASSDQGAYEQYFGPGTRLTVT.

The rearrangement joins TRBV2 to TRBJ2-7, with a weak D call TRBD2 (5 bases). V shed 7 bases and J shed 6 bases, with 19 bases lying between them. The germline V gene has CDR1 SNHLY and CDR2 FYNNEI. This CDR3 comprises 14 residues. The CDR3 sequence is CASKGGPASTEQYF. CDR3 bases: TGTGCCAGCAAGGGCGGGCCCGCTAGCACCGAGCAGTACTTC. Filled out from reference TRBV2 and TRBJ2-7, the complete variable domain reads EPEVTQTPSHQVTQMGQEVILRCVPISNHLYFYWYRQILGQKVEFLVSFYNNEISEKSEIFDDQFSVERPDGSNFTLKIRSTKLEDSAMYFCASKGGPASTEQYFGPGTRLTVT.

The chain recombines TRBV28 with TRBJ2-1, with D perhaps TRBD2 (5 bases). CDR3 size: 11 residues. Germline V CDR1 and CDR2: MDHEN, SYDVKM. The V end lost 10 bases, the J end lost 13 bases, and 17 bases lay between the germline ends. CDR3 sequence reads: CATTGMGFQFF. CDR3 sequence (DNA): TGTGCCACCACGGGGATGGGGTTTCAGTTCTTC.

The chain has TRBV5-1 and TRBJ1-2; D is ambiguous. This CDR3 contains 12 residues. Deletions cut 0 bases from V and 8 bases from J, with 8 bases between. The germline V gene encodes CDR1 SGHRS and CDR2 YFSETQ. For the CDR3, the DNA is TGCGCCAGCAGCTTGGTGCCGGGCGGCTACACCTTC. Its translation: CASSLVPGGYTF. Full variable domain (missing parts from reference TRBV5-1 and TRBJ1-2): KAGVTQTPRYLIKTRGQQVTLSCSPISGHRSVSWYQQTPGQGLQFLFEYFSETQRNKGNFPGRFSGRQFSNSRSEMNVSTLELGDSALYLCASSLVPGGYTFGSGTRLTVV.